This entry is about one TCR beta chain. Antigen: not known. This sample is drawn from a study of T cell responses to AZD1222 COVID-19 vaccine. General study results and limits: White British ancestry dominated among donors, who included more females, and clonal diversity was possibly underestimated. Only after the peak T cell response were repertoires sampled. Reportedly, nearly half of unique spike TCRs recognized epitopes outside B.1.351/B.1.1.7 mutations.

Germline loops: CDR1 MDHEN, CDR2 SYDVKM. After removal of 5 bases from V and 6 bases from J, the junction contained 12 bases not matched to a gene. This CDR3 comprises 16 residues. TCRdb's table, derived via immunoSEQ multiplex PCR, lists solely in-frame clones and lacks some. Among 90,000 to 120,000 clones listed, 87% were seen once. The material was peripheral blood, obtained on day 0 of AZD1222 vaccination. This TCR was recovered from an adult in good health. The genes are TRBV28 and TRBJ1-4, with 7 bases fitting TRBD1. CDR3 in amino acids: CASSPPSGQIDEKLFF. The CDR3 DNA reads TGTGCCAGCAGTCCTCCCTCGGGACAGATAGATGAAAAACTGTTTTTT.